The 21 T cell receptor beta chains in this list originate from one sample, sequenced in a study of shared clonotypes between healthy human individuals. TCRdb's table, derived via immunoSEQ multiplex PCR, lists solely in-frame clones and lacks some. Found here are some 2,400,000 clones, about 94% of them singletons; the top ten hold about 0.13%. The sample was naive CD4+ T cells sorted from blood. Subset here: CD45RA+ positively selected. All receptors derive from a man between 18 and 35 years old in good health.

J is TRBJ2-5 and V is TRBV6-7, with D maybe TRBD1 (6 bases). TRBV6-7 is identified as an open reading frame with a role that is uncertain. The CDR3 is 16 residues long. Trimming left V 9 bases short and J 3 bases short, with 23 bases between. CDR3 in amino acids: CASPEPAGVGEETQYF. In DNA, the CDR3 is TGTGCCAGTCCCGAACCTGCAGGGGTGGGGGAAGAGACCCAGTACTTC.

This chain connects TRBV6-1 to TRBJ1-2, with D possibly TRBD1 on 5 matching bases. V dropped 5 bases and J dropped 3 bases, with 10 bases sitting between them. Germline V CDR1 and CDR2: MNHNS, SASEGT. The CDR3 totals 13 residues. CDR3 sequence (DNA): TGTGCCAGCAGTCAAGGGGCGGACTATGGCTACACCTTC. Protein sequence: CASSQGADYGYTF.

The V gene is TRBV10-3, the J gene TRBJ2-2; D tentatively fits TRBD1 or TRBD2 (5 bases each). Germline CDR1 ENHRY, CDR2 SYGVKD. The CDR3 is made up of 14 amino acids. Trimming shortened V by 6 bases and J by 6 bases, and 14 bases separated the two germline ends. CDR3 in amino acids: CAIRGDSSPGELFF. The CDR3 DNA follows: TGTGCCATCAGGGGAGACAGTAGCCCCGGGGAGCTGTTTTTT.

A few counts support this clone. The chain carries TRBV19 and TRBJ1-5; the D is unclear. V was trimmed by 5 bases and J by 1 base, leaving 9 bases between them. The germline V gene encodes CDR1 LNHDA and CDR2 SQIVND (reference sequence). The length of the CDR3 is 14 residues. The CDR3 DNA follows: TGTGCCAGTAGTTTGCAGTTGAGCAATCAGCCCCAGCATTTT. Amino acids: CASSLQLSNQPQHF.

V and J are TRBV10-3 and TRBJ1-4, with a possible D match to TRBD1 (6 bases). CDR1 is ENHRY and CDR2 is SYGVKD in the germline V gene. V dropped 5 bases and J dropped 5 bases, with 12 bases sitting between them. The CDR3 runs to 14 residues. CDR3 protein: CAISKGGINEKLFF. CDR3 coding DNA: TGTGCCATCAGTAAAGGGGGGATAAATGAAAAACTGTTTTTT.

V and J are TRBV9 and TRBJ2-7; 11 nucleotides line up with TRBD2. The CDR3 totals 16 residues. The germline V gene encodes CDR1 SGDLS and CDR2 YYNGEE. The V segment lost 0 bases and the J segment 4 bases; nucleotides outside the gene matches: 6. CDR3 sequence: CASSVGGTSGLYEQYF. CDR3 coding DNA: TGTGCCAGCAGCGTAGGTGGGACTAGCGGTCTTTACGAGCAGTACTTC.

V usage is TRBV15 and J usage is TRBJ2-2, with a tentative D call TRBD2 (6 bases). Between the trimmed V and J ends, which lost 1 base and 4 bases, there was a span of 10 bases. There are 15 residues in the CDR3. Germline V gene sequence: CDR1 LNHNV, CDR2 YYDKDF (reference sequence). The DNA for the CDR3 is TGTGCCACCAGCAGAGGGGGGACTCTCACCGGGGAGCTGTTTTTT. This encodes CATSRGGTLTGELFF.

J is TRBJ2-1 and V is TRBV12-5; weak D call: TRBD1 (6 bases). Germline CDR1 and CDR2: LGHNT and FRNRAP. The CDR3 has 13 amino acids. The ends were cut back, 7 bases at V and 12 bases at J, with 19 bases in the middle. CDR3 protein: CASDKDSLRGQFF. DNA for the CDR3: TGTGCTAGTGATAAGGACAGCCTTAGGGGGCAGTTCTTC.

This chain links TRBV5-4 with TRBJ1-1; D not certain. Trimming removed 2 bases from V and 4 bases from J, with 9 bases in between. Germline CDR1 SGHNT, CDR2 YYREEE (reference sequence). The CDR3 is 13 amino acids. The CDR3 region has the DNA TGTGCCAGCAGCTTCTCTTTGAGCACTGAAGCTTTCTTT. Translated, it gives CASSFSLSTEAFF.

The J gene is TRBJ1-6, the V gene TRBV10-3; 11 nucleotides line up with TRBD1. V was clipped by 6 bases and J by 6 bases; unmatched bases: 10. In germline, CDR1 is ENHRY, CDR2 SYGVKD. CDR3 size: 17 residues. The DNA for the CDR3 is TGTGCCATCAGACAGTCTCCGGGACAGGGGGGTAATTCACCCCTCCACTTT. It is translated as CAIRQSPGQGGNSPLHF.

V is TRBV4-1 and J is TRBJ1-6; tentatively, D is TRBD1 (5 bases). Trimming pared 0 bases from V and 7 bases from J, leaving 13 bases between. The CDR3 has 16 amino acids. Per the germline V gene, CDR1 is MGHRA and CDR2 is YSYEKL. Here the CDR3 DNA reads TGCGCCAGCAGCCAAGACGCGGGGCGGATGAATTCACCCCTCCACTTT. As protein: CASSQDAGRMNSPLHF.

This clone was seen more than once but under ten times. The chain employs TRBV27 and TRBJ1-6; D unresolved. V was shortened by 3 bases and J by 5 bases, with 11 bases between the two germline ends. The CDR3 is 15 residues long. Germline CDR1 MNHEY, CDR2 SMNVEV (reference sequence). This CDR3 is CASSFDGVDNSPLHF. Written as DNA, the CDR3 is TGTGCCAGCAGTTTTGACGGGGTTGATAATTCACCCCTCCACTTT.

As DNA, the CDR3 is TGTGCCAGCAATCTGAATAGCAATCAGCCCCAGCATTTT. This translates into CASNLNSNQPQHF. V usage is TRBV7-2 and J usage is TRBJ1-5; unclear D gene. Trimming stripped 7 bases from V and 0 bases from J, with 7 bases between. Germline CDR1 SGHTA, CDR2 FQGNSA. The CDR3 has 13 amino acids.

The V and J genes are TRBV28 and TRBJ1-2; D possibly corresponds to TRBD1 (6 bases). This CDR3 is 15 amino acids long. Germline CDR1 and CDR2: MDHEN and SYDVKM. V lost 2 bases, J lost 3 bases, and 13 bases lay in between. CDR3 DNA: TGTGCCAGCAGTTTACAACAGGGTTTATACTATGGCTACACCTTC. Residues: CASSLQQGLYYGYTF.

V is TRBV19 and J is TRBJ1-2, with D possibly matching TRBD1 (5 bases). V lost 6 bases, J lost 4 bases, and 15 bases lay in between. Germline V lookup: CDR1 LNHDA, CDR2 SQIVND (reference sequence). The CDR3 sequence is 14 residues long. Here the CDR3 reads CASSQAGGPYGYTF. As DNA, the CDR3 is TGTGCCAGTAGCCAGGCGGGGGGACCCTATGGCTACACCTTC.

In this sample, this clone turned up once. The chain is built from TRBV28 and TRBJ1-3; D is perhaps TRBD1 (6 bases). The V gene lost 4 bases and the J gene lost 0 bases, with 13 bases spanning the gap. Germline V gives CDR1 MDHEN, CDR2 SYDVKM. This CDR3 has 16 residues. CDR3 bases: TGTGCCAGCAGTTCGCAGGGGCGTTACTCTGGAAACACCATATATTTT. Residues: CASSSQGRYSGNTIYF.

The rearrangement uses TRBV4-1 and TRBJ1-4, with 11 nucleotides matching TRBD1. The CDR3 sequence is 17 residues long. Trimming removed 0 bases from V and 7 bases from J; junction bases left unmatched: 7. Germline V gene data show CDR1 as MGHRA and CDR2 as YSYEKL. CDR3 protein: CASSQEGQGGRGEKLFF. CDR3 in DNA: TGCGCCAGCAGCCAAGAGGGACAGGGGGGTAGGGGTGAAAAACTGTTTTTT.

CDR3 sequence reads: CASSLVPGGVYEQYF. The CDR3 bases are TGTGCCAGCAGCTTAGTACCTGGGGGCGTTTACGAGCAGTACTTC. V usage is TRBV11-2 and J usage is TRBJ2-7; D is perhaps TRBD1 (6 bases). CDR1 and CDR2 (germline): SGHAT, FQNNGV. CDR3 size: 15 residues. The V gene lost 1 base and the J gene lost 4 bases, with 14 bases spanning the gap.

The chain has TRBV2 and TRBJ1-5; the D is unclear. CDR1 SNHLY and CDR2 FYNNEI come from the germline V gene. The CDR3 sequence is 13 residues long. Between the trimmed V and J ends, which lost 7 bases and 2 bases, there was a span of 9 bases. CDR3 region: CASTSGGNQPQHF. The CDR3 DNA reads as TGTGCCAGCACCTCTGGCGGCAATCAGCCCCAGCATTTT.

The rearrangement uses TRBV7-6 and TRBJ2-6; D might be TRBD2 (5 bases). This CDR3 has 20 amino acids. The germline CDR1 and CDR2 sequences are SGHVS and FNYEAQ. The germline V and J ends were trimmed by 2 bases and 0 bases, with 20 bases remaining between them. This CDR3 reads CASSLYSPFDRDSGANVLTF. The CDR3 bases are TGTGCCAGCAGCTTATACTCTCCCTTCGATCGGGACTCTGGGGCCAACGTCCTGACTTTC.

The gene calls are TRBV6-1 and TRBJ2-7, with D possibly being TRBD1 (7 bases). CDR1 and CDR2 (germline): MNHNS, SASEGT. The germline V and J ends were trimmed by 2 bases and 7 bases, with 12 bases remaining between them. The CDR3 totals 13 residues. CDR3 sequence (DNA): TGTGCCAGCAGTGAACAGCAGGGGGGTGAGCAGTACTTC. It yields the protein CASSEQQGGEQYF.